The rows below give T cell receptor beta chains drawn from one sample of a study of cytomegalovirus exposure and HLA in healthy donors. Some clones are missing from TCRdb's copy, which holds only in-frame ones; the method was immunoSEQ multiplex PCR. The sample lists some 120,000 clones, roughly 10% seen once, with about 4.6% in the top ten. The sample was PBMCs. Receptor source: a woman under 30 in good health and CMV-seropositive. The CDR3 runs from the conserved cysteine through the conserved F or W. A D gene is named only where the DNA matches it firmly. Some rows mark clone size as missing; the rest say once, few, many or name a class of expanded clone.

CDR3nt: TGTGCCAGCAGTGAAGAGCGGGACGCTGAGACCCAGTACTTC
CDR3aa: CASSEERDAETQYF
abundance: -
v_gene: TRBV25-1
d_gene: TRBD2
j_gene: TRBJ2-5

CDR3nt: TGTGCCAGCAGTGGGAGCGGGAGTCGGGATGAGCAGTTCTTC
CDR3aa: CASSGSGSRDEQFF
abundance: -
v_gene: TRBV6-1
d_gene: TRBD2
j_gene: TRBJ2-1

CDR3nt: TGCGCCAGCAGCTTGGGACCCGGGACAGGGATAAACACTGAAGCTTTCTTT
CDR3aa: CASSLGPGTGINTEAFF
abundance: -
v_gene: TRBV5-1
d_gene: TRBD1
j_gene: TRBJ1-1

CDR3nt: TGTGCCTCCTCCCCCGGGACAGGGTTTCATGAGCAGTTCTTC
CDR3aa: CASSPGTGFHEQFF
abundance: few
v_gene: TRBV6-1
d_gene: TRBD1
j_gene: TRBJ2-1

CDR3nt: TGTGCTAGTGGTTTGTTTTCGGGGGGGGTGACTAATGAAAAACTGTTTTTT
CDR3aa: CASGLFSGGVTNEKLFF
abundance: -
v_gene: TRBV12-5
d_gene: -
j_gene: TRBJ1-4

CDR3nt: TGTGCCAGCAGTTACCTATATCTGGACAGCAAGAGCCCATTGGGGTATGGCTACACCTTC
CDR3aa: CASSYLYLDSKSPLGYGYTF
abundance: -
v_gene: TRBV28
d_gene: -
j_gene: TRBJ1-2

CDR3nt: TGTGCCAGCAGTGCAGCGGGAGGGTACACAGATACGCAGTATTTT
CDR3aa: CASSAAGGYTDTQYF
abundance: -
v_gene: TRBV27
d_gene: TRBD2
j_gene: TRBJ2-3

CDR3nt: TGTGCCAGCAGTTATAGGGGGGGTGAAAAACTGTTTTTT
CDR3aa: CASSYRGGEKLFF
abundance: -
v_gene: TRBV6-1
d_gene: -
j_gene: TRBJ1-4

CDR3nt: TGTGCCAGCAGCTTAATGGGACAGGGGTCTGAAGCTTTCTTT
CDR3aa: CASSLMGQGSEAFF
abundance: -
v_gene: TRBV7-9
d_gene: TRBD1
j_gene: TRBJ1-1

CDR3nt: TGTGCCAGCTCACCACCTTCCGGGGGGACTGAAGCTTTCTTT
CDR3aa: CASSPPSGGTEAFF
abundance: -
v_gene: TRBV18
d_gene: -
j_gene: TRBJ1-1

CDR3nt: TGTGCCAGCAGCTTCAGGGAGAACACTGAAGCTTTCTTT
CDR3aa: CASSFRENTEAFF
abundance: -
v_gene: TRBV5-4
d_gene: -
j_gene: TRBJ1-1

CDR3nt: TGTGCCTGGACCCGGACAAAGAGAGGCTACACCTTC
CDR3aa: CAWTRTKRGYTF
abundance: few
v_gene: TRBV30
d_gene: -
j_gene: TRBJ1-2

CDR3nt: TGTGCCAGCAGCCTGGGGGGAGGGCCGGAGCAGTACTTC
CDR3aa: CASSLGGGPEQYF
abundance: -
v_gene: TRBV5-4
d_gene: TRBD2
j_gene: TRBJ2-7

CDR3nt: TGTGCCAGCAGCCTGACCAGGGAAAATACGCAGTATTTT
CDR3aa: CASSLTRENTQYF
abundance: -
v_gene: TRBV5-6
d_gene: -
j_gene: TRBJ2-3

CDR3nt: TGCAGCGTTGACACTACAGGGTATGGTGGAGCTTTCTTT
CDR3aa: CSVDTTGYGGAFF
abundance: few
v_gene: TRBV29-1
d_gene: -
j_gene: TRBJ1-1

CDR3nt: TGTGCCAGCAGTGAAGCGATAGCGGGTAGCACAGATACGCAGTATTTT
CDR3aa: CASSEAIAGSTDTQYF
abundance: -
v_gene: TRBV6-1
d_gene: TRBD2
j_gene: TRBJ2-3

CDR3nt: TGCGCCAGCACAGGGGGCGTAGACGAGCAGTACTTC
CDR3aa: CASTGGVDEQYF
abundance: -
v_gene: TRBV10-2
d_gene: TRBD1
j_gene: TRBJ2-7

CDR3nt: TGCGCCAGCAGCTTGGAAGGACTAGCGGGAGAGCAGTACTTC
CDR3aa: CASSLEGLAGEQYF
abundance: few
v_gene: TRBV5-1
d_gene: TRBD2
j_gene: TRBJ2-7

CDR3nt: TGTGCCAGAGGGGCGACCGGGGAGCTGTTTTTT
CDR3aa: CARGATGELFF
abundance: few
v_gene: TRBV5-8
d_gene: -
j_gene: TRBJ2-2

CDR3nt: TGTGCCATCAAAGGACTAGCGGTCACAGATACGCAGTATTTT
CDR3aa: CAIKGLAVTDTQYF
abundance: -
v_gene: TRBV10-3
d_gene: TRBD2
j_gene: TRBJ2-3

CDR3nt: TGTGCCAGCAGTTACTCTGTGACAGTGATGAACACTGAAGCTTTCTTT
CDR3aa: CASSYSVTVMNTEAFF
abundance: few
v_gene: TRBV6-5
d_gene: -
j_gene: TRBJ1-1

CDR3nt: TGTGCCAGCATGGAGAGCTCCTACAATGAGCAGTTCTTC
CDR3aa: CASMESSYNEQFF
abundance: -
v_gene: TRBV2
d_gene: -
j_gene: TRBJ2-1

CDR3nt: TGTGCCAGCAGTGAAGGAGTCATCAGCTACACCTTC
CDR3aa: CASSEGVISYTF
abundance: -
v_gene: TRBV6-1
d_gene: -
j_gene: TRBJ1-2

CDR3nt: TGTGCCAGTGGACAGGGTTTTGGGAATGAGCAGTTCTTC
CDR3aa: CASGQGFGNEQFF
abundance: -
v_gene: TRBV19
d_gene: TRBD1
j_gene: TRBJ2-1

CDR3nt: TGTGCCAGCAGCTGGAACGGACAGGGGGTAAACAATGAGCAGTTCTTC
CDR3aa: CASSWNGQGVNNEQFF
abundance: -
v_gene: TRBV5-6
d_gene: TRBD1
j_gene: TRBJ2-1

CDR3nt: TGTGCCACACACAGGGGGAATACTGAAGCTTTCTTT
CDR3aa: CATHRGNTEAFF
abundance: -
v_gene: TRBV7-9
d_gene: TRBD1
j_gene: TRBJ1-1

CDR3nt: TGTGCCAGCAGTTACTCGACAGGAATAACAACTAATGAAAAACTGTTTTTT
CDR3aa: CASSYSTGITTNEKLFF
abundance: -
v_gene: TRBV6-8
d_gene: -
j_gene: TRBJ1-4

CDR3nt: TGTGCCAGCCGTTTATCTAGCACAGATACGCAGTATTTT
CDR3aa: CASRLSSTDTQYF
abundance: few
v_gene: TRBV6-5
d_gene: -
j_gene: TRBJ2-3

CDR3nt: TGTGCCAGCAGCTTGAGGCCTCTAGCGGGAGGGCACAATGAGCAGTTCTTC
CDR3aa: CASSLRPLAGGHNEQFF
abundance: few
v_gene: TRBV7-3
d_gene: TRBD2
j_gene: TRBJ2-1

CDR3nt: TGTGCCAGCGGCCGACGTACACACCTCACGGGGGTGGTAATGAACACTGAAGCTTTCTTT
CDR3aa: CASGRRTHLTGVVMNTEAFF
abundance: -
v_gene: TRBV28
d_gene: -
j_gene: TRBJ1-1

CDR3nt: TGCAGCGTTGAAGATGGGACAGGGGCGCAGTACTTC
CDR3aa: CSVEDGTGAQYF
abundance: few
v_gene: TRBV29-1
d_gene: TRBD1
j_gene: TRBJ2-7

CDR3nt: TGTGCCTGGAGTGAAGGGACTAGCGGGAGGCTCACCGGGGAGCTGTTTTTT
CDR3aa: CAWSEGTSGRLTGELFF
abundance: few
v_gene: TRBV30
d_gene: TRBD2
j_gene: TRBJ2-2

CDR3nt: TGTGCCAGCAGTGGCCAGGGGCGCTTAACTGAAGCTTTCTTT
CDR3aa: CASSGQGRLTEAFF
abundance: few
v_gene: TRBV2
d_gene: -
j_gene: TRBJ1-1

CDR3nt: TGCGCCAGCAGCTCGGACAAGAATCAGCCCCAGCATTTT
CDR3aa: CASSSDKNQPQHF
abundance: few
v_gene: TRBV5-1
d_gene: -
j_gene: TRBJ1-5

CDR3nt: TGTGCCAGCAGCCTGGGACAACCGCCCTATGGCTACACCTTC
CDR3aa: CASSLGQPPYGYTF
abundance: -
v_gene: TRBV7-9
d_gene: -
j_gene: TRBJ1-2

CDR3nt: TGCAGCATACGGAGCGGGAGCACAGATACGCAGTATTTT
CDR3aa: CSIRSGSTDTQYF
abundance: few
v_gene: TRBV29-1
d_gene: -
j_gene: TRBJ2-3

CDR3nt: TGTGCCAGCAGTGAGACAGGGAGAAACATTCAGTACTTC
CDR3aa: CASSETGRNIQYF
abundance: -
v_gene: TRBV6-5
d_gene: TRBD1
j_gene: TRBJ2-4

CDR3nt: TGCGCCAGCAGCTTGGAGGAGACTCTCACAGATACGCAGTATTTT
CDR3aa: CASSLEETLTDTQYF
abundance: few
v_gene: TRBV5-1
d_gene: -
j_gene: TRBJ2-3

CDR3nt: TGTGCCTGCTGGGGGCCCACTAACTATGGCTACACCTTC
CDR3aa: CACWGPTNYGYTF
abundance: few
v_gene: TRBV30
d_gene: -
j_gene: TRBJ1-2

CDR3nt: TGTGCCAGCAGTCCCAACAGGGATGGACAGCCCCAGCATTTT
CDR3aa: CASSPNRDGQPQHF
abundance: few
v_gene: TRBV28
d_gene: -
j_gene: TRBJ1-5

CDR3nt: TGTGCCAGCAGCCCTACCGGGACAGGGGGCTACGAGCAGTACTTC
CDR3aa: CASSPTGTGGYEQYF
abundance: few
v_gene: TRBV5-6
d_gene: TRBD1
j_gene: TRBJ2-7

CDR3nt: TGTGCCAGCGATCGGGACAGGGGGTACGAGCAGTACTTC
CDR3aa: CASDRDRGYEQYF
abundance: -
v_gene: TRBV2
d_gene: TRBD1
j_gene: TRBJ2-7

CDR3nt: TGTGCCATCAGGCCTAGCGGAGGGGCGGAGACCCAGTACTTC
CDR3aa: CAIRPSGGAETQYF
abundance: -
v_gene: TRBV10-3
d_gene: TRBD2
j_gene: TRBJ2-5

CDR3nt: TGTGCCAGTAGCCCTGGGAGAAAACTGTTTTTT
CDR3aa: CASSPGRKLFF
abundance: few
v_gene: TRBV19
d_gene: -
j_gene: TRBJ1-4

CDR3nt: TGTGCCAGCTACTCTTTGGCGGACAATGAGCAGTTCTTC
CDR3aa: CASYSLADNEQFF
abundance: few
v_gene: TRBV28
d_gene: -
j_gene: TRBJ2-1

CDR3nt: TGTGCCGTTACAGGGCTCCCAACTGGAAACACCATATATTTT
CDR3aa: CAVTGLPTGNTIYF
abundance: few
v_gene: TRBV10-3
d_gene: -
j_gene: TRBJ1-3

CDR3nt: TGTGCCTGGACTAGCGGGGGAACGAACACCGGGGAGCTGTTTTTT
CDR3aa: CAWTSGGTNTGELFF
abundance: -
v_gene: TRBV30
d_gene: TRBD2
j_gene: TRBJ2-2

CDR3nt: TGCAGCGTTGAAGATTTCGGGGAGAACACCGGGGAGCTGTTTTTT
CDR3aa: CSVEDFGENTGELFF
abundance: few
v_gene: TRBV29-1
d_gene: -
j_gene: TRBJ2-2

CDR3nt: TGTGCCAGCAGCTACAGGGGTTCGAACACTGAAGCTTTCTTT
CDR3aa: CASSYRGSNTEAFF
abundance: -
v_gene: TRBV7-9
d_gene: TRBD1
j_gene: TRBJ1-1

CDR3nt: TGTGCCAGCACCCCAGAGGTTTGGGACAGGGGCTTCTGGAACACTGAAGCTTTCTTT
CDR3aa: CASTPEVWDRGFWNTEAFF
abundance: few
v_gene: TRBV7-2
d_gene: TRBD1
j_gene: TRBJ1-1

CDR3nt: TGTGCCAGCACCCTCCGGGACTCCCCCCCGAATGAGCAGTTCTTC
CDR3aa: CASTLRDSPPNEQFF
abundance: few
v_gene: TRBV5-6
d_gene: -
j_gene: TRBJ2-1

CDR3nt: TGTGCCTGGACGGGACAGATTGGGCAGCCCCAGCATTTT
CDR3aa: CAWTGQIGQPQHF
abundance: -
v_gene: TRBV30
d_gene: TRBD1
j_gene: TRBJ1-5

CDR3nt: TGTGCCAGCAGCTCGGGTGCTAGCAATGAGCAGTTCTTC
CDR3aa: CASSSGASNEQFF
abundance: few
v_gene: TRBV7-2
d_gene: -
j_gene: TRBJ2-1

CDR3nt: TGTGCCAGTAGTATTTGGGGGACTAGCAGGGAGCAGTTCTTC
CDR3aa: CASSIWGTSREQFF
abundance: few
v_gene: TRBV19
d_gene: TRBD2
j_gene: TRBJ2-1

CDR3nt: TGTGCCAGCTCTCAGTACACCGCCGGGACTAGTAGCAATGAGCAGTTCTTC
CDR3aa: CASSQYTAGTSSNEQFF
abundance: -
v_gene: TRBV18
d_gene: TRBD2
j_gene: TRBJ2-1

CDR3nt: TGTGCCAGCAGCTCCTACACGACAGGCCCTAGCACAGATACGCAGTATTTT
CDR3aa: CASSSYTTGPSTDTQYF
abundance: few
v_gene: TRBV7-9
d_gene: -
j_gene: TRBJ2-3

CDR3nt: TGTGCCAGCATCTTAGATCCTCGGGACAGGGTATTTCAGCCCCAGCATTTT
CDR3aa: CASILDPRDRVFQPQHF
abundance: -
v_gene: TRBV27
d_gene: TRBD1
j_gene: TRBJ1-5

CDR3nt: TGTGCCAGCAGTTCCCAGATACTCAGGGGAAGTAGCACCGGGGAGCTGTTTTTT
CDR3aa: CASSSQILRGSSTGELFF
abundance: few
v_gene: TRBV27
d_gene: -
j_gene: TRBJ2-2